This T cell receptor beta chain was documented in a study of human T cells and chemical hapten exposure. Turning to the study itself: While the approximately 24-week study was under way, patients received diphenylcyclopropenone on the scalp every week.

The study's library attached unique molecular identifiers to single cDNA molecules. MiXCR, run by TCRdb on the RACE reads, gives a single entry per CDR3 protein. The data hold roughly 38,000 distinct CDR3 sequences, with roughly an eighth observed a single time. Time point denoted: pre-sensitization, week 0. Treatment in this sample: therapeutic diphenylcyclopropenone sensitization with weekly scalp DPC. Whole blood, unfractionated, served as the material for total RNA extraction. V lost 2 bases and J 0 bases, leaving 19 bases between the germline ends. From germline, CDR1 is SNHLY and CDR2 FYNNEI. CDR3 length: 18 residues. This clonotype came up many times.

The sequence was obtained from a woman between 40 and 55 years old with alopecia areata. Some clones in this sample may be carry-over from other donors' samples. The sample was whole blood, taken in connection with sensitization to the hapten diphenylcyclopropenone (DPC). The V gene is TRBV2, the J gene TRBJ2-5, with D possibly matching TRBD2 (6 bases). The CDR3 nucleotides are TGTGCCAGCAGTGAATTATTATTAGCGGAGCACCACCAAGAGACCCAGTACTTC. Translating it yields CASSELLLAEHHQETQYF.